Shown below are 31 T cell receptor beta chains from a single sample sequenced in a study of vaccination and CD4 T cells after COVID-19. TCRdb analysed the PCR reads with MiXCR anew, one entry per CDR3 protein. The sample shows approximately 17,000 distinct CDR3 sequences, less than 65% of them seen only once. The sample here was CD4+ T cells from blood, taken after SARS-CoV-2 vaccination. These receptors were obtained from a human donor who had recovered from COVID-19.

The J gene is TRBJ1-3, the V gene TRBV3-1, with 7 bases that match TRBD1. Per the germline V gene, CDR1 is LGHDT and CDR2 is YNNKEL (reference sequence). J lost 2 bases, V lost 6 bases, and 10 bases had no gene match. This CDR3 region has 16 residues. Here the CDR3 DNA reads TGTGCCAGCAGTCGGACTACAGGGGAGGCTGGAAACACCATATATTTT. The encoded protein is CASSRTTGEAGNTIYF.

This chain connects TRBV12-3 or TRBV12-4 to TRBJ2-3, with D uncertain. V shed 4 bases and J shed 5 bases, with 7 bases lying between them. The CDR3 is 12 residues long. The chain's CDR3 is CASSSSLDTQYF. The CDR3 DNA sequence: TGTGCCAGCAGTTCATCACTAGATACGCAGTATTTT.

The rearrangement joins TRBV7-9 to TRBJ1-3; D remains unclear. Germline CDR1 and CDR2: SEHNR and FQNEAQ (reference sequence). This CDR3 comprises 13 residues. V lost 8 bases and J lost 1, with 9 bases in between. CDR3 in DNA: TGTGCCAGCCTGGATGTATCTGGAAACACCATATATTTT. This encodes CASLDVSGNTIYF.

The chain employs TRBV20-1 and TRBJ2-2, with D possibly TRBD1 on 6 matching bases. Trimming removed 7 bases at V and 5 bases at J, with 11 bases between. Looked up from germline, CDR1 is DFQATT and CDR2 is SNEGSKA (reference sequence). CDR3 length: 12 residues. The CDR3 is CSGTQGTGELFF. CDR3 sequence (DNA): TGCAGTGGCACACAGGGAACCGGGGAGCTGTTTTTT.

CDR3 sequence: CASSLTPGQGPYEQYF. As DNA, the CDR3 is TGTGCCAGCAGCCTTACCCCGGGACAGGGGCCTTACGAGCAGTACTTC. V is TRBV7-6 and J is TRBJ2-7, with 10 bases matching TRBD1. V was pared by 5 bases and J by 4 bases, with 11 bases of the junction left unmatched. Germline CDR1 and CDR2: SGHVS and FNYEAQ. CDR3 length equals 16 residues.

J is TRBJ2-2 and V is TRBV29-1, with D possibly matching TRBD1 (5 bases). The ends were cut back, 4 bases at V and 4 bases at J, with 13 bases in the middle. Germline loops: CDR1 SQVTM, CDR2 ANQGSEA. The CDR3 contains 14 residues. CDR3: CSVAEAGRTGELFF. CDR3 DNA sequence: TGCAGCGTTGCGGAAGCAGGGCGCACCGGGGAGCTGTTTTTT.

This clonotype was seen a handful of times. V and J are TRBV6-2 or TRBV6-3 and TRBJ2-1; 9 positions agree with TRBD1. Per the germline V gene, CDR1 is MNHEY and CDR2 is SVGEGT. This CDR3 spans 14 amino acids. V lost 6 bases to trimming and J lost 2 bases; unmatched junction nucleotides: 2. CDR3 sequence reads: CASRDRGTYNEQFF. The CDR3 bases are TGTGCCAGCAGGGACAGGGGCACCTACAATGAGCAGTTCTTC.

The rearrangement joins TRBV6-1 to TRBJ2-7, with TRBD1 as a possible D gene (5 bases). Trimming took off 2 bases at V and 0 bases at J, with 17 bases between the two ends. The CDR3 totals 17 residues. CDR1 and CDR2 from the germline V gene are MNHNS and SASEGT. CDR3 sequence (DNA): TGTGCCAGCAGTGAATCTTTTGGTCGACAGAGCTCCTACGAGCAGTACTTC. Its translation: CASSESFGRQSSYEQYF.

V and J are TRBV2 and TRBJ2-3; 10 bases are shared with TRBD2. The germline gives CDR1 SNHLY, CDR2 FYNNEI. CDR3 size: 17 residues. V dropped 0 bases and J dropped 5; count of bases not matched to a gene: 8. CDR3 DNA: TGTGCCAGCAGTGAAGCCCCAGCTAGCGGGAGTTTAGATACGCAGTATTTT. Its translation: CASSEAPASGSLDTQYF.

The chain is built from TRBV7-9 and TRBJ2-1; a weak D match, TRBD1 (6 bases). The CDR3 has 13 residues. Trimming cost V 3 bases and J 7 bases, with 10 bases left between them. The germline CDR1 and CDR2 sequences are SEHNR and FQNEAQ (reference sequence). CDR3 sequence reads: CASSLAGENEQFF. The DNA for the CDR3 is TGTGCCAGCAGCTTGGCAGGGGAAAATGAGCAGTTCTTC.

The chain is built from TRBV20-1 and TRBJ2-7, with D possibly TRBD1 on 6 matching bases. The V and J ends lost 6 bases and 0 bases respectively, with 15 bases between them. Germline lookup yields CDR1 DFQATT and CDR2 SNEGSKA (reference sequence). This CDR3 is built from 14 residues. The CDR3 DNA follows: TGCAGTGCCAGCGACAGGAGGAGCTCCTACGAGCAGTACTTC. Protein sequence: CSASDRRSSYEQYF.

The V and J genes are TRBV2 and TRBJ2-1; D gene uncertain. CDR3 length: 14 residues. V was trimmed by 8 bases and J by 4 bases, leaving 15 bases between them. The germline V gene encodes CDR1 SNHLY and CDR2 FYNNEI. The chain's CDR3 is CASGVEMRYNEQFF. The CDR3 DNA reads TGTGCCAGCGGTGTAGAGATGCGATACAATGAGCAGTTCTTC. Together with reference TRBV2 and TRBJ2-1, the CDR3 gives the full variable domain: EPEVTQTPSHQVTQMGQEVILRCVPISNHLYFYWYRQILGQKVEFLVSFYNNEISEKSEIFDDQFSVERPDGSNFTLKIRSTKLEDSAMYFCASGVEMRYNEQFFGPGTRLTVL.

The rearrangement joins TRBV20-1 to TRBJ1-5, with D hard to call. CDR1 is DFQATT, CDR2 SNEGSKA, per germline (reference sequence). The V and J ends lost 0 bases and 3 bases respectively, with 18 bases between them. The CDR3 is 17 residues long. In DNA, the CDR3 is TGCAGTGCTAGAGATATTAAGCTGGGTCGGATCAATCAGCCCCAGCATTTT. Its protein product is CSARDIKLGRINQPQHF.

V usage is TRBV6-5 and J usage is TRBJ2-4; D perhaps matches TRBD1 (5 bases). The germline V gene has CDR1 MNHEY and CDR2 SVGAGI. This CDR3 region has 17 residues. Trimming shortened V by 0 bases and J by 2 bases, and 14 bases separated the two germline ends. Here the CDR3 reads CASSYSISRQPKNIQYF. The CDR3 bases are TGTGCCAGCAGTTACTCGATTTCCCGACAGCCCAAAAACATTCAGTACTTC.

The chain has TRBV28 and TRBJ1-1; 9 nucleotides align to TRBD1. This CDR3 is built from 16 residues. The junction had 11 bases not matched to a gene; V was cut back by 6 bases and J by 3 bases. In germline, CDR1 is MDHEN, CDR2 SYDVKM. This CDR3 is CASSQLSGTGHTEAFF. The CDR3 bases are TGTGCCAGCAGCCAACTGTCCGGGACAGGGCACACTGAAGCTTTCTTT.

The chain combines TRBV19 with TRBJ2-6; D is uncertain. The V end was cut by 3 bases, the J end by 0 bases, with 6 bases between. The CDR3 is 15 residues long. From germline, CDR1 is LNHDA and CDR2 SQIVND (reference sequence). CDR3: CASSIYGSGANVLTF. Here the CDR3 DNA reads TGTGCCAGTAGTATCTACGGCTCTGGGGCCAACGTCCTGACTTTC.

This sequence joins TRBV6-1 and TRBJ1-1; weak D call: TRBD1 (5 bases). The CDR3 length is 14 residues. Trimming took 6 bases from V and 6 from J, leaving 17 bases between them. CDR1 is MNHNS and CDR2 is SASEGT in the germline V gene. The CDR3 DNA is TGTGCCAGCAGACTCCGGCAGGGCTCCGCTGAAGCTTTCTTT. Its protein product is CASRLRQGSAEAFF.

The J gene is TRBJ1-5, the V gene TRBV20-1; 10 nucleotides line up with TRBD1. V was pared by 2 bases and J by 6 bases, with 7 bases of the junction left unmatched. From germline, CDR1 is DFQATT and CDR2 SNEGSKA (reference sequence). The CDR3 runs to 15 residues. The CDR3 bases are TGCAGTGCTAGATCCAGACAGGGGGCGGGTCAGCCCCAGCATTTT. The encoded protein is CSARSRQGAGQPQHF.

The J gene is TRBJ1-5, the V gene TRBV19; D call uncertain. The V end was cut by 2 bases, the J end by 2 bases, with 10 bases between. The germline V gene has CDR1 LNHDA and CDR2 SQIVND (reference sequence). This CDR3 spans 15 amino acids. As DNA, the CDR3 is TGTGCCAGTAGTATATGGGGTCGGGGCAATCAGCCCCAGCATTTT. Translated, it gives CASSIWGRGNQPQHF.

The chain employs TRBV6-1 and TRBJ1-1; possibly TRBD1 for D (5 bases). This CDR3 spans 15 amino acids. Germline lookup yields CDR1 MNHNS and CDR2 SASEGT. V was trimmed by 6 bases and J by 4 bases, leaving 18 bases between them. The CDR3 DNA reads TGTGCCAGCAGAGGGACCCCTCGGGGTGGCACTGAAGCTTTCTTT. As protein: CASRGTPRGGTEAFF.

The chain links TRBV27 to TRBJ1-5, with TRBD1 identical over 8 bases. Germline-derived CDR1 and CDR2 are MNHEY and SMNVEV (reference sequence). The CDR3 totals 18 residues. V trimming: 6 bases; J trimming: 0 bases; junction bases outside the gene matches: 13. As DNA, the CDR3 is TGTGCCAGCAGCCCGAGTGGGACAGGACCTTATAGCAATCAGCCCCAGCATTTT. It is translated as CASSPSGTGPYSNQPQHF.

The chain is built from TRBV12-3 or TRBV12-4 and TRBJ2-5; tentatively, D is TRBD2 (7 bases). This CDR3 has 15 residues. V was cut by 1 base and J by 4 bases, with 13 bases left in between. The CDR3 sequence is CASSLGKGGRETQYF. The CDR3 DNA reads as TGTGCCAGCAGTTTAGGGAAGGGGGGGCGAGAGACCCAGTACTTC.

The chain uses TRBV19 and TRBJ2-2, with 8 bases fitting TRBD2. Germline values: CDR1 LNHDA, CDR2 SQIVND (reference sequence). The CDR3 is made up of 15 amino acids. Trimming at V came to 6 bases and at J to 5 bases, leaving 8 bases not matched to a gene. The CDR3 DNA reads as TGTGCCAGTAGATCCAGCGGGAGCGGAACCGGGGAGCTGTTTTTT. This translates into CASRSSGSGTGELFF.

The chain links TRBV19 to TRBJ1-5, with unresolved D. Per the germline V gene, CDR1 is LNHDA and CDR2 is SQIVND (reference sequence). V dropped 3 bases and J dropped 5 bases, with 8 bases sitting between them. This CDR3 spans 13 amino acids. Here the CDR3 reads CASSIQVHQPQHF. The CDR3 DNA follows: TGTGCCAGTAGTATCCAAGTCCATCAGCCCCAGCATTTT.

The genes are TRBV7-3 and TRBJ1-6; tentative D call: TRBD1 (5 bases). The CDR3 length is 16 residues. Trimming cost V 3 bases and J 7 bases, with 16 bases left between them. The germline V gene encodes CDR1 SGHTA and CDR2 FQGTGA. DNA of the CDR3: TGTGCCAGCAGCTTGATAGGTGGGCAGGGAAATTCACCCCTCCACTTT. Its translation: CASSLIGGQGNSPLHF.

The CDR3 sequence is CASISGSFGKEQYF. The CDR3 DNA reads as TGTGCCAGCATTAGCGGGAGTTTCGGGAAAGAGCAGTACTTC. This chain joins TRBV28 and TRBJ2-7; 9 bases are a match to TRBD2. Germline CDR1 and CDR2: MDHEN and SYDVKM. Trimming removed 7 bases from V and 7 bases from J; junction bases left unmatched: 11. The CDR3 consists of 14 residues. The variable domain in full, completed from reference TRBV28 and TRBJ2-7, reads DVKVTQSSRYLVKRTGEKVFLECVQDMDHENMFWYRQDPGLGLRLIYFSYDVKMKEKGDIPEGYSVSREKKERFSLILESASTNQTSMYLCASISGSFGKEQYFGPGTRLTVT.

V is TRBV2 and J is TRBJ1-1, with 7 positions matching TRBD1. CDR1 and CDR2 (germline): SNHLY, FYNNEI. The ends lost 10 bases at V and 3 bases at J; junction bases unmatched: 8. The CDR3 is 13 amino acids. The CDR3 DNA is TGTGCCACTCAGGGGACAGTTGACACTGAAGCTTTCTTT. This gives the protein CATQGTVDTEAFF.

The table lists this clonotype with a few counts. The chain couples TRBV7-6 to TRBJ2-5, with 9 bases identical to TRBD1. The CDR3 sequence is 16 residues long. Germline assignment: CDR1 SGHVS and CDR2 FNYEAQ. V shed 3 bases and J 3 bases; nucleotides not matched to a gene: 8. CDR3 in amino acids: CASSFGLGTGKETQYF. CDR3 nucleotide sequence: TGTGCCAGCAGCTTTGGCCTCGGGACAGGGAAAGAGACCCAGTACTTC.

This clonotype was seen a few times. V usage is TRBV7-6 and J usage is TRBJ1-5; D not certain. V was cut by 4 bases and J by 4 bases, with 5 bases left in between. This CDR3 contains 12 residues. The V gene's germline CDR1 is SGHVS and CDR2 FNYEAQ. CDR3 nucleotides: TGTGCCAGCAGCTCTTTTAATCAGCCCCAGCATTTT. It yields the protein CASSSFNQPQHF. The variable domain in full, with the rest retrieved from reference TRBV7-6 and TRBJ1-5, is GAGVSQSPRYKVTKRGQDVALRCDPISGHVSLYWYRQALGQGPEFLTYFNYEAQQDKSGLPNDRFSAERPEGSISTLTIQRTEQRDSAMYRCASSSFNQPQHFGDGTRLSIL.

This chain connects TRBV9 to TRBJ2-3, with 9 bases aligning to TRBD2. V was pared by 0 bases and J by 3 bases, with 11 bases of the junction left unmatched. The CDR3 consists of 18 residues. Germline V CDR1 and CDR2: SGDLS, YYNGEE. CDR3 loop: CASSVGSLAGPHTDTQYF. CDR3 sequence (DNA): TGTGCCAGCAGCGTAGGTTCCCTAGCGGGGCCTCATACAGATACGCAGTATTTT.

This clonotype occurred a few times. V usage is TRBV7-6 and J usage is TRBJ2-2; the D call may be TRBD1 or TRBD2 (5 bases each). The germline V gene has CDR1 SGHVS and CDR2 FNYEAQ. The CDR3 runs 16 residues. V gave up 1 base and J gave up 7 bases, with 16 bases separating them. This chain's CDR3 is CASSLGARWDGGELFF. For the CDR3, the DNA is TGTGCCAGCAGCTTAGGTGCAAGGTGGGACGGCGGGGAGCTGTTTTTT.